The present entry profiles one TCR beta chain with its context. Its antigen remains unidentified. Within one base of it there is no much larger clone, and no base qualities were kept. The data stem from a study of blood T cell repertoires in COVID-19 (dated by TCRdb to 2020 to 2022). About the investigation overall: Samples from collaborators originated in the United States, Italy and Spain and spanned both the acute and convalescent phases of COVID-19. The material from the prospective study consisted of cDNA or gDNA derived from T cells, B-cell-depleted T cells, or PBMCs. Subjects who had been exposed to COVID-19, were actively infected with it, or had recovered from it provided the deeply sampled blood TCRbeta repertoires that made up the dataset. The repertoires were released in a freely available public database intended as a resource for research on the immune response to SARS-CoV-2. The samples were drawn from the first 160 participants of the ongoing ImmuneRACE study and from some 1,300 subjects provided by 6 global collaborators. The sample metadata nearly always contained a de-identified subject ID, COVID-19 status, age in years and sex. Where available, HLA class I and class II types were taken from metadata supplied by the sample provider and were not determined by assay-based typing.

One collaborating source in Seattle enrolled patients during active infection and followed them longitudinally through the course of disease. The collaborating institutions used their own protocols to collect whole blood in K2EDTA tubes. Collaborator samples were shipped for TCRbeta analysis as frozen whole blood, isolated PBMCs, or DNA extracted from either sample type. Compared with germline, V lacks 2 bases and J lacks 2 bases; bases without a gene match: 6. CDR1 and CDR2 were assigned from the germline V gene as SGHTA and FQGTGA. The CDR3, cysteine through phenylalanine, is 17 amino acids long. Only CDR3 DNA remains: 51 bases, in frame from the first base. Findings and caveats that apply to the study as a whole: Clinical and demographic metadata were provided uncurated, with the amount varying by source and participant.

The immunoSEQ Assay, a bias-controlled multiplex PCR, was used to amplify TCRbeta CDR3 regions from genomic DNA. The published analysis was carried out like this. Nucleated cell counts per sample were estimated from amplification of reference gene primers within the assay. To quantify the absolute abundance of each unique TCRbeta CDR3 rearrangement, sequence reads were collapsed and filtered. For each sample, productive Simpson clonality was calculated as the square root of Simpson's diversity index across productive rearrangements. The source is immuneACCESS, and TCRdb retained only in-frame sequences with V and J called. Part of the clones is not carried over; for the studies checked, unresolved V genes explain less than half of this, and the remainder is unexplained. The V and J calls and clone size come from that table; D and trimming were worked out from the DNA. The sample table shows about 300,000 clones, and around 84% are seen once. In total, the top ten clones hold over 1.3% of the sample.

This receptor was identified in a human donor with COVID-19, enrolled during active disease. The donor label of this sample is uncertain. Sequencing used peripheral blood. The chain is made from TRBV7-3 and TRBJ2-3; the junction holds 11 bases that match TRBD2. The CDR3 region has the sequence CASSLSIAGGDTDTQYF. The bases read TGTGCCAGCAGCTTATCGATAGCGGGAGGGGACACAGATACGCAGTATTTT.